The 29 T cell receptor beta chains below come from one sample, sequenced in a study of identical twins. TCRdb re-called the 5' RACE reads through MiXCR, storing one row per CDR3 protein. The repertoire holds roughly 290,000 distinct CDR3 sequences, roughly 8.6% seen once, with roughly 7% in the top ten. The data also belong to a second study, concerning yellow fever vaccine responses in identical twins.

The sequenced material came from CD8+ T cells sorted from blood. The receptor set was obtained from a woman aged 18 to 35 in good health.

This chain connects TRBV11-2 to TRBJ2-7; 13 positions match TRBD2. The CDR3 sequence is 18 residues long. Germline assignment: CDR1 SGHAT and CDR2 FQNNGV. Trimming at V came to 5 bases and at J to 12 bases, leaving 22 bases not matched to a gene. DNA for the CDR3: TGTGCCAGCAGCCCCGGACTAGCGGGAGAAATCCCAACCCCCGAGGGGTACTTC. It is translated as CASSPGLAGEIPTPEGYF.

This clonotype was detected ten times or more. The chain uses TRBV6-5 and TRBJ2-7; 10 positions match TRBD2. This CDR3 region has 15 residues. Per the germline V gene, CDR1 is MNHEY and CDR2 is SVGAGI. With V trimmed by 6 bases and J by 3 bases, 8 bases remained unmatched. The CDR3 nucleotides read TGTGCCAGCAGATCTACTAGCGGGGAGGGCTACGAGCAGTACTTC. Translation: CASRSTSGEGYEQYF.

The CDR3 protein is CASTGRHAGYTF. CDR3 DNA: TGTGCCAGCACCGGACGACATGCTGGCTACACCTTC. V gene TRBV6-2 or TRBV6-3 combines with J gene TRBJ1-2; D is uncertain. Germline lookup yields CDR1 MNHEY and CDR2 SVGEGT. The CDR3 consists of 12 residues. The ends were cut back, 7 bases at V and 7 bases at J, with 13 bases in the middle.

This clonotype was picked up a small number of times. The chain carries TRBV6-2 or TRBV6-3 and TRBJ1-5; D gene ambiguous. The germline gives CDR1 MNHEY, CDR2 SVGEGT. With 2 bases removed from V and 0 bases from J, the gap between germline ends came to 8 bases. The CDR3 runs to 15 residues. The chain's CDR3 is CASSYGGYSNQPQHF. The CDR3 coding sequence is TGTGCCAGCAGTTACGGCGGATATAGCAATCAGCCCCAGCATTTT.

The chain employs TRBV12-3 or TRBV12-4 and TRBJ2-1, with 9 bases aligning to TRBD2. The length of the CDR3 is 16 residues. Losses at the gene ends were 3 bases for V and 0 bases for J; bases not matched to a gene: 3. In nucleotides, the CDR3 is TGTGCCAGCAGTTTTGTGCGGGGGGGCTCCTACAATGAGCAGTTCTTC. Encoded protein: CASSFVRGGSYNEQFF.

The chain recombines TRBV2 with TRBJ2-3; 9 bases align to TRBD2. The CDR3 runs to 18 residues. CDR1 and CDR2 (germline): SNHLY, FYNNEI. V shed 6 bases, J shed 6 bases, and the junction held 19 bases outside the gene matches. In nucleotides, the CDR3 is TGTGCCAGCAGAGACCCCTGGGGTTTTAGCGGGGGTCAGGATACGCAGTATTTT. This sequence encodes CASRDPWGFSGGQDTQYF.

A few counts support this clonotype. The chain combines TRBV12-3 or TRBV12-4 with TRBJ1-5; 8 bases are a match to TRBD1. CDR3 size: 14 residues. V gave up 6 bases and J gave up 10 bases; unmatched junction bases: 11. In DNA form, the CDR3 reads TGTGCCAGCAGCCGAGGACAGGGACCTACCCCCCAGCATTTT. This gives the protein CASSRGQGPTPQHF.

This CDR3 is CASSPTSGDRSTGELFF. CDR3 DNA sequence: TGTGCCAGCTCACCGACTAGCGGGGACCGGAGCACCGGGGAGCTGTTTTTT. This chain joins TRBV18 and TRBJ2-2, with 11 positions matching TRBD2. The junction had 7 bases not matched to a gene; V was cut back by 3 bases and J by 4 bases. This CDR3 has 17 residues. Germline lookup yields CDR1 KGHSH and CDR2 LQKENI.

A note on this clonotype: Being one base from a much bigger clone, this may be a read error. This chain joins TRBV7-9 and TRBJ2-7; 12 bases map to TRBD2. CDR1 is SEHNR, CDR2 FQNEAQ, per germline (reference sequence). This CDR3 is 16 amino acids long. CDR3 residues: CASSSASLAGGYERYF. CDR3 DNA: TGTGCCAGCAGCTCCGCCTCTCTAGCGGGAGGGTACGAGCGGTACTTC.

This clonotype occurred many times. The rearrangement uses TRBV4-1 and TRBJ2-1, with 7 positions matching TRBD1. Per the germline V gene, CDR1 is MGHRA and CDR2 is YSYEKL. The V segment lost 1 base and the J segment 12 bases; nucleotides outside the gene matches: 18. There are 17 residues in the CDR3. This CDR3 reads CASSQAVQGRSGWMQFF. The CDR3 DNA reads TGCGCCAGCAGCCAAGCGGTACAGGGGCGGTCCGGGTGGATGCAGTTCTTC.

The CDR3 region is CASSLRRLAGTDTQYF. CDR3 in DNA: TGTGCCAGCAGTTTACGGAGACTAGCGGGCACAGATACGCAGTATTTT. The V gene is TRBV27, the J gene TRBJ2-3, with 9 bases lining up with TRBD2. This CDR3 has 16 amino acids. The V and J ends lost 2 bases and 1 base, in that order; junction bases with no gene match: 4. Germline values: CDR1 MNHEY, CDR2 SMNVEV (reference sequence).

The chain couples TRBV20-1 to TRBJ2-1; TRBD2 agrees at 10 bases. The V gene end was trimmed by 0 bases and the J gene end by 0 bases; junction bases not matched to a gene: 5. The CDR3 spans 17 residues. CDR1 and CDR2 from the germline V gene are DFQATT and SNEGSKA (reference sequence). In nucleotides, the CDR3 is TGCAGTGCTAGAGAAGAACTAGCGGGACCCTCCTACAATGAGCAGTTCTTC. Translating gives CSAREELAGPSYNEQFF.

This clonotype was detected ten times or more. V is TRBV15 and J is TRBJ2-2, with 7 bases that match TRBD2. V was pared by 5 bases and J by 5 bases, with 17 bases of the junction left unmatched. The CDR3 length is 18 residues. In germline, CDR1 is LNHNV, CDR2 YYDKDF (reference sequence). The CDR3 loop reads CATSQPTLGLESTGELFF. The CDR3 coding sequence is TGTGCCACCAGCCAACCAACCCTCGGACTAGAAAGTACCGGGGAGCTGTTTTTT. The full variable domain, in which reference TRBV15 and TRBJ2-2 provide the parts outside the CDR3, is DAMVIQNPRYQVTQFGKPVTLSCSQTLNHNVMYWYQQKSSQAPKLLFHYYDKDFNNEADTPDNFQSRRPNTSFCFLDIRSPGLGDTAMYLCATSQPTLGLESTGELFFGEGSRLTVL.

The chain joins TRBV4-3 to TRBJ2-5, with 10 nucleotides matching TRBD2. The V gene's germline CDR1 is LGHNA and CDR2 YSLEER. With V trimmed by 0 bases and J by 5 bases, 9 bases remained unmatched. The CDR3 has 17 amino acids. Written as DNA, the CDR3 is TGCGCCAGCAGCCAAGATGGCACTAGCGGGATACGGGAGACCCAGTACTTC. Protein: CASSQDGTSGIRETQYF.

This clonotype has a count of ten or more. Written as DNA, the CDR3 is TGTGCCAGCAGAACCAGGGGGATTGAGACCCAGTACTTC. It translates to CASRTRGIETQYF. The chain joins TRBV7-9 to TRBJ2-5; 7 bases agree with TRBD1. With V trimmed by 6 bases and J by 5 bases, 6 bases remained unmatched. CDR1 is SEHNR, CDR2 FQNEAQ, per germline (reference sequence). The CDR3 covers 13 residues.

This clonotype was observed at least ten times. The V call is TRBV12-3 or TRBV12-4, the J call TRBJ2-3; D uncertain. V was pared by 6 bases and J by 1 base, with 14 bases between. The CDR3 sequence is 15 residues long. CDR3 sequence: CASRFTSEGTDTQYF. CDR3 nucleotides: TGTGCCAGCAGATTTACAAGCGAGGGCACAGATACGCAGTATTTT.

This clonotype appeared many times. This sequence joins TRBV25-1 and TRBJ2-1, with 9 bases matching TRBD1. The CDR3 length is 14 residues. Germline values: CDR1 MGHDK, CDR2 SYGVNS. V shed 7 bases and J 7 bases; nucleotides not matched to a gene: 8. CDR3 loop: CASTGTGYSNEQFF. The CDR3, as DNA: TGTGCCAGCACCGGGACAGGGTATTCTAATGAGCAGTTCTTC.

This clonotype was recorded many times. V is TRBV12-3 or TRBV12-4 and J is TRBJ2-3; D unclear. The V end was cut by 2 bases, the J end by 2 bases, with 5 bases between. This CDR3 has 13 residues. In nucleotides, the CDR3 is TGTGCCAGCAGTTTACGAGTCACAGATACGCAGTATTTT. Amino acid sequence: CASSLRVTDTQYF.

This clonotype was counted only a few times. The chain is built from TRBV9 and TRBJ1-6; 7 bases are a match to TRBD1. Trimming took 0 bases from V and 9 from J; bases not matched to a gene: 6. CDR1 SGDLS and CDR2 YYNGEE come from the germline V gene. The CDR3 loop spans 15 amino acids. CDR3 nucleotide sequence: TGTGCCAGCAGCGTAGAGACAGGGCTTAGTTCACCCCTCCACTTT. Translating gives CASSVETGLSSPLHF.

This clonotype was counted a few times. The genes are TRBV6-1 and TRBJ2-2; D is perhaps TRBD1 or TRBD2 (5 bases each). Trimming stripped 8 bases from V and 6 bases from J, with 19 bases between. Germline CDR1 reads MNHNS; CDR2 reads SASEGT. The CDR3 is made up of 15 amino acids. In DNA form, the CDR3 reads TGTGCCAGCGACTTCAAGTCATGGGGGTCCGGGGAGCTGTTTTTT. It codes for CASDFKSWGSGELFF.

There are a few counts of this clonotype. The DNA for the CDR3 is TGTGCCAGCAGTTACACCCGGGAAAGGGGCTACGAGCAGTACTTC. It specifies CASSYTRERGYEQYF. This chain connects TRBV6-2 or TRBV6-3 to TRBJ2-7; tentatively, D is TRBD1 or TRBD2 (5 bases each). This CDR3 comprises 15 residues. Germline V gives CDR1 MNHEY, CDR2 SVGEGT. Trimming cost V 2 bases and J 3 bases, with 14 bases left between them.

This clonotype appeared a few times. This chain joins TRBV11-1 and TRBJ2-1, with 9 bases aligning to TRBD2. V was pared by 5 bases and J by 0 bases, with 11 bases of the junction left unmatched. CDR3 length equals 18 residues. Germline V gene data show CDR1 as SGHAT and CDR2 as FQDESV (reference sequence). This chain's CDR3 is CASSGGESSGSSYNEQFF. CDR3 in DNA: TGTGCCAGCAGCGGAGGGGAAAGTAGCGGGAGCTCCTACAATGAGCAGTTCTTC. The variable domain in full, completed from reference TRBV11-1 and TRBJ2-1, reads EAEVAQSPRYKITEKSQAVAFWCDPISGHATLYWYRQILGQGPELLVQFQDESVVDDSQLPKDRFSAERLKGVDSTLKIQPAELGDSAMYLCASSGGESSGSSYNEQFFGPGTRLTVL.

This clonotype was detected ten times or more. The J gene is TRBJ2-1, the V gene TRBV2; D is unclear. This CDR3 comprises 12 residues. V lost 3 bases, J lost 6 bases, and 6 bases lay in between. The germline gives CDR1 SNHLY, CDR2 FYNNEI. CDR3 amino acids: CASSDGPNEQFF. The DNA of the CDR3 is TGTGCCAGCAGTGACGGACCCAATGAGCAGTTCTTC.

This clonotype was picked up many times. This chain connects TRBV2 to TRBJ2-4; TRBD2 is a possible D gene (6 bases). The CDR3 extends over 19 amino acids. The V and J ends lost 4 bases and 0 bases respectively, with 22 bases between them. CDR1 SNHLY and CDR2 FYNNEI come from the germline V gene. DNA of the CDR3: TGTGCCAGCAGTGTAGACAGCTCTGTGGAGGGATTAGCCAAAAACATTCAGTACTTC. Protein: CASSVDSSVEGLAKNIQYF.

Many counts were recorded for this clonotype. The genes are TRBV7-9 and TRBJ2-1; TRBD2 aligns across 7 bases. Germline V gives CDR1 SEHNR, CDR2 FQNEAQ (reference sequence). The CDR3 extends over 13 amino acids. J lost 5 bases, V lost 3 bases, and 1 base had no gene match. The CDR3 reads CASSLAGDNEQFF. The CDR3 DNA reads TGTGCCAGCAGCTTGGCGGGGGACAATGAGCAGTTCTTC.

This clonotype was seen a few times. The V call is TRBV4-2, the J call TRBJ1-6, with 8 nucleotides matching TRBD1. CDR3 length: 15 amino acids. V shed 7 bases and J 7 bases; nucleotides not matched to a gene: 9. CDR1 and CDR2 from the germline V gene are LGHNA and YNFKEQ. The CDR3 region has the DNA TGTGCCAGCACCCCCGTCACAGGGGGGAATTCACCCCTCCACTTT. Translation gives CASTPVTGGNSPLHF.

This clonotype was seen a handful of times. This chain connects TRBV9 to TRBJ2-5; maybe TRBD2 (7 bases). This CDR3 is built from 14 residues. V shed 2 bases and J shed 4 bases, with 12 bases lying between them. The germline V gene has CDR1 SGDLS and CDR2 YYNGEE. The CDR3 here is CASSVDGGRETQYF. In nucleotides, the CDR3 is TGTGCCAGCAGCGTCGACGGGGGGCGAGAGACCCAGTACTTC.

This chain joins TRBV19 and TRBJ2-7; D is unclear. The CDR3 runs to 16 residues. The V end lost 0 bases, the J end lost 2 bases, and 14 bases lay between the germline ends. The germline gives CDR1 LNHDA, CDR2 SQIVND (reference sequence). The CDR3 region has the DNA TGTGCCAGTAGTATAGATGCGACCGTCCCTCCCTACGAGCAGTACTTC. As protein: CASSIDATVPPYEQYF.

This clonotype was detected only a few times. The V and J genes are TRBV6-5 and TRBJ2-4, with 7 bases fitting TRBD1. J lost 3 bases, V lost 4 bases, and 9 bases had no gene match. This CDR3 is built from 16 residues. The germline CDR1 and CDR2 sequences are MNHEY and SVGAGI. CDR3 DNA sequence: TGTGCCAGCAGTTCAAACTCCCGGGACAGCAAAAACATTCAGTACTTC. Translating gives CASSSNSRDSKNIQYF.